This is a list of T cell receptor beta chains from one sample in a study of breast tumors, draining lymph nodes, adjacent tissues. TCRdb redid the calling of the multiplex PCR reads with MiXCR, one entry per CDR3 protein. The sample carries approximately 190,000 distinct CDR3 sequences, around 29% recorded once. The sequenced material came from axillary lymph node tissue. The receptors stem from a female donor with breast cancer. Some clones in this sample may be carry-over from other donors' samples. CDR3s include the opening cysteine and the closing phenylalanine or tryptophan. D genes are given only for firm matches. Clone size is given for some rows only: seen once, a few or many times, or a class if the clone is expanded.

cdr3_nt cdr3_aa clone_size cdr3_length d_call j_call v_call
TGTCCCCGAGTTTACCGAACGGGACAGGGATTGAACACCGGGGAGCTGTTTTTT CPRVYRTGQGLNTGELFF - 18 TRBD1 TRBJ2-2 TRBV27
TGCAGTGCTATACAGGGGACCGGGGCCAACGTCCTGACTTTC CSAIQGTGANVLTF - 14 TRBD1 TRBJ2-6 TRBV20-1
TGCAGTGCCTGGACTAGCGGGTTTTACCAAGAGACCCAGTACTTC CSAWTSGFYQETQYF many 15 TRBD2 TRBJ2-5 TRBV20-1
TGTGCCAGCAGCTTAGAGCACGATACGCAGTATTTT CASSLEHDTQYF many 12 - TRBJ2-3 TRBV7-9
TGTGCCAGCAGCCAGGGGGTGGGGTCAACTAATGAAAAACTGTTTTTT CASSQGVGSTNEKLFF - 16 TRBD1 TRBJ1-4 TRBV11-2
TGTGCCAGCAGTGCGGGGTCAGGAGAGACCCAGTACTTC CASSAGSGETQYF - 13 - TRBJ2-5 TRBV2
TGTGCCAGTAGTAACTACACTCCGGGACAGGGGCTTCTGAACACTGAAGCTTTCTTT CASSNYTPGQGLLNTEAFF - 19 TRBD1 TRBJ1-1 TRBV19
TGCGCCAGCAGCCAAGATATACAGGTCCTAGGCGAGCAGTACTTC CASSQDIQVLGEQYF many 15 - TRBJ2-7 TRBV4-1
TGTGCCAGCAGTTTGCAGGGGCACAATGAGCAGTTCTTC CASSLQGHNEQFF few 13 - TRBJ2-1 TRBV27
TGTGCCAGCAGCTTAGACTTTGAAAAACTGTTTTTT CASSLDFEKLFF many 12 - TRBJ1-4 TRBV7-2
TGCGCCAGCAGTAGAGCAGGGCGCCCTGAAGCTTTCTTT CASSRAGRPEAFF many 13 - TRBJ1-1 TRBV10-2
TGTGCTACCAGGGGGGTCGCCTACGAGCAGTACTTC CATRGVAYEQYF - 12 - TRBJ2-7 TRBV7-9
TGTGCCAGCAGTTTAGTTGCAGACCCCATCTCCTACGAGCAGCACTTC CASSLVADPISYEQHF - 16 - TRBJ2-7 TRBV27
TGCGCCAGCAGCCCCGGGGGGACAGGGGGCGAGAATGAGCAGTTCTTC CASSPGGTGGENEQFF many 16 TRBD1 TRBJ2-1 TRBV5-1
TGCGCCAGCAGCTCCAGGGAAAGGAACACCGGGGAGCTGTTTTTT CASSSRERNTGELFF - 15 - TRBJ2-2 TRBV5-1
TGCAGTGCTAGAGGATCAGGGACTGAAGCTTTCTTT CSARGSGTEAFF - 12 - TRBJ1-1 TRBV20-1
TGTGCCTGGGCCAGCGGGAACGACGAGCAGTACTTC CAWASGNDEQYF many 12 TRBD2 TRBJ2-7 TRBV30
TGTGCTAGAGACCCCGGCAGTCCAGGCAATCAGCCCCAGCATTTT CARDPGSPGNQPQHF - 15 - TRBJ1-5 TRBV24-1
TGTGCCAGCAGCCCTCAACTCGGAGGGGCGGGGGGCACGGAGACCCAGTACTTC CASSPQLGGAGGTETQYF many 18 TRBD2 TRBJ2-5 TRBV11-1
TGTGCCAGCAGTATACAGGGTTTTGGCTACGAGCAGTACTTC CASSIQGFGYEQYF many 14 - TRBJ2-7 TRBV2
TGTGCCACCAGCAGATCTTTGGGGGAGAACACTGAAGCTTTCTTT CATSRSLGENTEAFF - 15 - TRBJ1-1 TRBV15
TGCAGTGCCCCCCGGGGGGGGGCCTTGTATGAGCAGTTCTTC CSAPRGGALYEQFF many 14 TRBD2 TRBJ2-1 TRBV20-1
TGTGCCAGCACCCAGGAGGTTGGGGGGTTCTTC CASTQEVGGFF - 11 - TRBJ2-1 TRBV2
TGTGCCAGCAGCTTGGGAGACAGGGAAACAGATACGCAGTATTTT CASSLGDRETDTQYF many 15 TRBD1 TRBJ2-3 TRBV5-6
TGTGCCAGCAGCTTCGGGACAGGTATGGAAAAACTGTTTTTT CASSFGTGMEKLFF once 14 TRBD1 TRBJ1-4 TRBV11-2
TGCGCCAGCAGTGAGAGCGGGGTTCAGCCCCAGCATTTT CASSESGVQPQHF many 13 - TRBJ1-5 TRBV10-2
TGTGCCACCAGTGATGCTAGCGGGAGGTTAGCAGATACGCAGTATTTT CATSDASGRLADTQYF many 16 TRBD2 TRBJ2-3 TRBV24-1
TGCAGTGCGGATGGGCGGGCGGGCAAAAACATTCAGTACTTC CSADGRAGKNIQYF many 14 - TRBJ2-4 TRBV20-1
TGTGCTAGCAGCCTCCGGGGCACGGGGGAGACCCAGTACTTC CASSLRGTGETQYF few 14 - TRBJ2-5 TRBV7-7
TGTGCCACCTCGGTAGGGGGGGTTTCACCCCTCCACTTT CATSVGGVSPLHF many 13 - TRBJ1-6 TRBV6-5
TGTGCCAGCAGCTCGGGGGCTTATGGAAACACCATATATTTT CASSSGAYGNTIYF many 14 - TRBJ1-3 TRBV11-3
TGTGCCAGCAGCTTAGTATCTAGCGGGAGCCGGGAGACCCAGTACTTC CASSLVSSGSRETQYF many 16 TRBD2 TRBJ2-5 TRBV7-2
TGTGCCACCACTCGCAAGGGGGTCCAAGAGACCCAGTACTTC CATTRKGVQETQYF many 14 - TRBJ2-5 TRBV6-5
TGTGCCAGCAGTGCTAGGGACACCAGGGACTATGGCTACACCTTC CASSARDTRDYGYTF - 15 - TRBJ1-2 TRBV2
TGCAGCGCCCCCGGGACAGCCCAAGAGACCCAGTACTTC CSAPGTAQETQYF many 13 TRBD1 TRBJ2-5 TRBV29-1
TGTGCCAGCAGTGAAGGTGGGGGCACTGAAAAACTGTTTTTT CASSEGGGTEKLFF - 14 - TRBJ1-4 TRBV2
TGTGCCTGGAGGCCAGGGGCCCATTCACCCCTCCACTTT CAWRPGAHSPLHF many 13 - TRBJ1-6 TRBV30
TGTGCCAGCTCACCACAGGGACAGGGGACCTTCTATGGCTACACCTTC CASSPQGQGTFYGYTF many 16 TRBD1 TRBJ1-2 TRBV18
TGTGCCAGCAGCCAAGATTGGGGTGACTATGGCTACACCTTC CASSQDWGDYGYTF many 14 - TRBJ1-2 TRBV14
TGTGCCAGCAGCCGGACGGTTAACACTGAAGCTTTCTTT CASSRTVNTEAFF - 13 - TRBJ1-1 TRBV14
TGTGCCAGCAGCTTTCAGGGAGCTAACTATGGCTACACCTTC CASSFQGANYGYTF many 14 - TRBJ1-2 TRBV7-2
TGTGCCACCAGTGATTTAGGAGCGGGGGGTTACAATGAGCAATCCTTC CATSDLGAGGYNEQSF - 16 TRBD2 TRBJ2-1 TRBV24-1
TGTGCCATCAGTGCTACTGGGCGGGGGGGAGAGACCCAGTACTTC CAISATGRGGETQYF - 15 TRBD2 TRBJ2-5 TRBV10-3
TGCGCCAGCAGCCCTTCGGGGCGAGCGGGGGGGCCGGGGGAGCAGTACTTC CASSPSGRAGGPGEQYF many 17 TRBD2 TRBJ2-7 TRBV4-1
TGTGCCAGTAGCGCCGGCTTTTACTCTGGAAACACCATATATTTT CASSAGFYSGNTIYF many 15 - TRBJ1-3 TRBV19
TGCAGCGCCGAACGGGACGAGGGGAACACTGAAGCTTTCTTT CSAERDEGNTEAFF few 14 - TRBJ1-1 TRBV29-1
TGTGCCAGCAGTATCGGGAGCTCCCACAATGAGCAGTTCTTC CASSIGSSHNEQFF - 14 - TRBJ2-1 TRBV6-5
TGTGCCAGCAGCAGTGTTTCCCCTGAAGCTTTCTTT CASSSVSPEAFF few 12 - TRBJ1-1 TRBV12-3/TRBV12-4
TGCAGTGGAACAGGGAGGGGTGGCTACACCTTC CSGTGRGGYTF many 11 - TRBJ1-2 TRBV20-1
TGTGCCAGATACGACACATTCTCCTACGAGCAGTACTTC CARYDTFSYEQYF - 13 - TRBJ2-7 TRBV19
TGTGCCAGCTTTGGGACAGAAGCTTTCTTT CASFGTEAFF - 10 - TRBJ1-1 TRBV27